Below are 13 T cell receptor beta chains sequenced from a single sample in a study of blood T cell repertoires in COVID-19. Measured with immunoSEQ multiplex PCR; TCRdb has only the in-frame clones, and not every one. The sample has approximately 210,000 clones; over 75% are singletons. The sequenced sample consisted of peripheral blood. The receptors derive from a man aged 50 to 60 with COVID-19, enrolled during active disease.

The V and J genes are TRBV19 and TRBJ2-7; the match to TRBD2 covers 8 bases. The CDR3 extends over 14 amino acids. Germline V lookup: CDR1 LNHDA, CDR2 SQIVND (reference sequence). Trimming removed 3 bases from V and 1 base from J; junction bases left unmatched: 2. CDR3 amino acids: CASSIGGVSYEQYF. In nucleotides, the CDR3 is TGTGCCAGTAGTATCGGGGGGGTGTCCTACGAGCAGTACTTC.

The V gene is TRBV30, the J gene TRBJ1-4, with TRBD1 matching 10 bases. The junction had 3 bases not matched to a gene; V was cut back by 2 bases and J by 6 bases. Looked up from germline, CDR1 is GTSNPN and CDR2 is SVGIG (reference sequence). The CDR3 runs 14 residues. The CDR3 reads CAWSSGTGDEKLFF. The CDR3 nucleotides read TGTGCCTGGAGTAGCGGGACAGGGGATGAAAAACTGTTTTTT.

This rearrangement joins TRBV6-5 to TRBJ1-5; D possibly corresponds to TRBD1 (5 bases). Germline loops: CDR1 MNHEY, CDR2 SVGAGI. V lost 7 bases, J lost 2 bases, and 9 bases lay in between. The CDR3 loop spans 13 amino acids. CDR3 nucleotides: TGTGCCAGCAAGGGACTGGGCAATCAGCCCCAGCATTTT. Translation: CASKGLGNQPQHF.

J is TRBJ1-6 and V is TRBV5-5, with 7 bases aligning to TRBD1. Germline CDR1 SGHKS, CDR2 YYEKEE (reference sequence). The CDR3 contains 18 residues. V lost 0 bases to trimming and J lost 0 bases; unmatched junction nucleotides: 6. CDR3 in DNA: TGTGCCAGCAGCTTGGCAGGGGACAGCCGCTCCTATAATTCACCCCTCCACTTT. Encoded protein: CASSLAGDSRSYNSPLHF.

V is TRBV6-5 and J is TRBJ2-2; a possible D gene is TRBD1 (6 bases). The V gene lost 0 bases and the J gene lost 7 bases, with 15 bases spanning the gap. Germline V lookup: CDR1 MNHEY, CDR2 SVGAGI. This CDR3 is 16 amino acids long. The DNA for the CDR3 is TGTGCCAGCAGTTACTCTTTACAGGGTGGTAGCGGGGAGCTGTTTTTT. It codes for CASSYSLQGGSGELFF.

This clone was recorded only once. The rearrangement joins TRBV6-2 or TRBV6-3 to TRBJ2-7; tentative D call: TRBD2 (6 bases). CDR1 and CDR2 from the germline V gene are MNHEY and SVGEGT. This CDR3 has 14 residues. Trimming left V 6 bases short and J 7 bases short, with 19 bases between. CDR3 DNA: TGTGCCAGCAGCCGCGAGTCAGGGAGCGGGGAGCAGTACTTC. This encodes CASSRESGSGEQYF.

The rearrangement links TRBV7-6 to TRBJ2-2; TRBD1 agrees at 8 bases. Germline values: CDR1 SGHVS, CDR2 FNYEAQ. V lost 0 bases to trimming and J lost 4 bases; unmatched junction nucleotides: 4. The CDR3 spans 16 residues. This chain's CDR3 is CASSLATGGSTGELFF. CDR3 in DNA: TGTGCCAGCAGCTTAGCAACAGGGGGTAGCACCGGGGAGCTGTTTTTT.

The CDR3 loop reads CASSIQGTNYGYTF. The CDR3 DNA is TGTGCCAGTAGTATACAGGGAACTAACTATGGCTACACCTTC. The chain couples TRBV19 to TRBJ1-2, with D perhaps matching TRBD1 (5 bases). CDR1 and CDR2 from the germline V gene are LNHDA and SQIVND (reference sequence). With 2 bases removed from V and 0 bases from J, the gap between germline ends came to 7 bases. This CDR3 contains 14 residues.

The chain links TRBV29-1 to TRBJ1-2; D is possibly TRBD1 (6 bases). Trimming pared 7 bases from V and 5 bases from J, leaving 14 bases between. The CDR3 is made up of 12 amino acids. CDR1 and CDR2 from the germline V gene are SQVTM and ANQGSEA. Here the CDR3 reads CSARGAGYGYTF. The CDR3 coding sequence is TGCAGCGCGCGGGGGGCGGGTTATGGCTACACCTTC.

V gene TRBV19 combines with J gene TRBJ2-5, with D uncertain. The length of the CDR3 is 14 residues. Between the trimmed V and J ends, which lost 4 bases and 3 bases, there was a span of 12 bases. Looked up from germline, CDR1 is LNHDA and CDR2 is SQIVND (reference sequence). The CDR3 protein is CASSTTRSEETQYF. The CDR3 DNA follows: TGTGCCAGTAGTACGACTCGATCTGAAGAGACCCAGTACTTC.

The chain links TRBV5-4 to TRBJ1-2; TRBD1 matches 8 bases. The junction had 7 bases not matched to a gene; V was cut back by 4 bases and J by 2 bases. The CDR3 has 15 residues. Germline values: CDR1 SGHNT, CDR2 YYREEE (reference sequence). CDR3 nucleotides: TGTGCCAGCAGCAGGACAGGGCGTATGAACTATGGCTACACCTTC. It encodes CASSRTGRMNYGYTF. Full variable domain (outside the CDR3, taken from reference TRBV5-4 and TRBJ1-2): ETGVTQSPTHLIKTRGQQVTLRCSSQSGHNTVSWYQQALGQGPQFIFQYYREEENGRGNFPPRFSGLQFPNYSSELNVNALELDDSALYLCASSRTGRMNYGYTFGSGTRLTVV.

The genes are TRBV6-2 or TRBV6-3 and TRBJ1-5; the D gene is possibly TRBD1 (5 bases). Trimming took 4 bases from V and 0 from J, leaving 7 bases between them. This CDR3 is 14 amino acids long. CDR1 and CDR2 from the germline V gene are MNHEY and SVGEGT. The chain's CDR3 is CASSSQGSNQPQHF. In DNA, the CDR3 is TGTGCCAGCAGTTCGCAGGGTAGCAATCAGCCCCAGCATTTT.

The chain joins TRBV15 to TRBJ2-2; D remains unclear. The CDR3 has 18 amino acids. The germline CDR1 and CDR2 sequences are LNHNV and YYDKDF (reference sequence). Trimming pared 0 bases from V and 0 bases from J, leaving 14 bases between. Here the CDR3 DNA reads TGTGCCACCAGCAGAGATGCGGTTATACGAGCGAACACCGGGGAGCTGTTTTTT. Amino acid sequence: CATSRDAVIRANTGELFF.